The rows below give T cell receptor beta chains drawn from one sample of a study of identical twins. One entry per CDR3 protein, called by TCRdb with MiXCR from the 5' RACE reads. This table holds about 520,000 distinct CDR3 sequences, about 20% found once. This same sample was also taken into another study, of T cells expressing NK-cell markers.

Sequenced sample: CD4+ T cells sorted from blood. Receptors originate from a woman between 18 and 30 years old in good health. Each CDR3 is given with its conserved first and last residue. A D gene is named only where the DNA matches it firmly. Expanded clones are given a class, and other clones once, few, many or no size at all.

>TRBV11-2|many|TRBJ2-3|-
TGTGCCAGCAGCCCGGGGGACCGGGTAGATACGCAGTATTTT
CASSPGDRVDTQYF
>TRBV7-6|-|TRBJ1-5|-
TGTGCCAGCAGCTTGATTTATAGCAATCAGCCCCAGCATTTT
CASSLIYSNQPQHF
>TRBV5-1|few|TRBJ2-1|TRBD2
TGCGCCAGCAGCTTAGCTTCAGCGGGACCCAATGAGCAGTTCTTC
CASSLASAGPNEQFF
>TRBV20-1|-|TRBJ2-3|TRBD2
TGCAGTGCTAGGCGACCGGGACTAGCATCTGCAGATACGCAGTATTTT
CSARRPGLASADTQYF
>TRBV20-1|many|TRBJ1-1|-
TGCAGTGCTCCGGAGAGGACGGTGAACACTGAAGCTTTCTTT
CSAPERTVNTEAFF
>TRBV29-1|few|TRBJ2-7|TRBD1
TGCAGCGTTGATCTGGGACAGGGGGTTTACGAGCAGTACTTC
CSVDLGQGVYEQYF
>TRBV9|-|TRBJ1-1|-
TGTGCCAGCAGCCTACAAAGGGGGGGAGAAGCTTTCTTT
CASSLQRGGEAFF
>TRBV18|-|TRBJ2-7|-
TGTGCCAGCTCACCACCGGGATCCGGTAACGAGCAGTACTTC
CASSPPGSGNEQYF
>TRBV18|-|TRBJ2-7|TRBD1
TGTGCCAGCTCTGAACGGGACAGGGTGACCTCCTACGAGCAGTACTTC
CASSERDRVTSYEQYF
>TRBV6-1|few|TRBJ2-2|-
TGTGCCAGCATTCCTTCGTGGGGGGCCACCGGGGAGCTGTTTTTT
CASIPSWGATGELFF
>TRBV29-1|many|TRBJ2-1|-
TGCAGCGTTTATTTCAATGAGCAGTTCTTC
CSVYFNEQFF
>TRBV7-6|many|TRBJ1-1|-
TGTGCCAGCAGCTTAGCGATAGGGTTGAACACTGAAGCTTTCTTT
CASSLAIGLNTEAFF
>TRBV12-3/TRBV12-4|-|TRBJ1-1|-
TGTGCCAGCAGTTTACAACAGGGTGGGGACACTGAAGCTTTCTTT
CASSLQQGGDTEAFF
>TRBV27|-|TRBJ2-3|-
TGTGCCAGCCAGGGGGGGAGAAACACAGATACGCAGTATTTT
CASQGGRNTDTQYF
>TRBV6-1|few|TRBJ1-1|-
TGTGCCAGCAGAGACGGGGGCAGGGATGGTGAAGCTTTCTTT
CASRDGGRDGEAFF
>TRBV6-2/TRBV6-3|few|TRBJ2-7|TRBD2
TGTGCCACCATACCTAGCGGGAGAAGGGAGCAGTACTTC
CATIPSGRREQYF
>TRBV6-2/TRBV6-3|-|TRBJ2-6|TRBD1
TGTGCCAGCAGTTCCAACTGGGGACAGGGGGTAGCCTCTGGGGCCAACGTCCTGACTTTC
CASSSNWGQGVASGANVLTF
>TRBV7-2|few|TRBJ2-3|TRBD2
TGTGCCAGCAGGGAAACTAGCGGAGGATTAGATACGCAGTATTTT
CASRETSGGLDTQYF
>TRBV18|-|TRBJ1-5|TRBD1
TGTGCCAGCCCGCCGAACCGAGGGTCCTCAGGGGGCGACGATGGCAATCAGCCCCAGCATTTT
CASPPNRGSSGGDDGNQPQHF
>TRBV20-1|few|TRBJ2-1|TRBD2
TGCAGTGCGCGGCCCCCCAGCGGGGGGCACAGTGAGCAGTTCTTC
CSARPPSGGHSEQFF
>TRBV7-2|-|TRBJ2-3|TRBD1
TGTGCCAGCCAGTGGGACAGGGGCACAGATACGCAGTATTTT
CASQWDRGTDTQYF
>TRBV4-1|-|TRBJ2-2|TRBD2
TGCGCCAGCAGCCAAGGGGGGGGACTAGCGGGAAACACCGGGGAGCTGTTTTTT
CASSQGGGLAGNTGELFF
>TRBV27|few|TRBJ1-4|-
TGTGCCAGCAGTTTCAAGACAGGAACTAATGAAAAACTGTTTTTT
CASSFKTGTNEKLFF
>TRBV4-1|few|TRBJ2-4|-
TGCGCCAGCAGCCAGGGTTCTGGAGTCAGGAAGATAAACATTCAGTACTTC
CASSQGSGVRKINIQYF
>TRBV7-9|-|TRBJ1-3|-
TGTGCCAGCAGCATCCCAGGGACAGGAAACACCATATATTTT
CASSIPGTGNTIYF
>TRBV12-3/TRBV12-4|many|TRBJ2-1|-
TGTGCCAGCAGTTTAGCGCAAGTTGAGCAGTTCTTC
CASSLAQVEQFF
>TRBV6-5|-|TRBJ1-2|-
TGTGCCAGCCGAGCGGGGCGGTGGGGCTACACCTTC
CASRAGRWGYTF
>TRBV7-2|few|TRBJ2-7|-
TGTGCCAGCAGCCCGAGACGGGTGAGCTCCTACGAGCAGTACTTC
CASSPRRVSSYEQYF
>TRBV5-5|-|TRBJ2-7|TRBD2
TGTGCCAGCTCACGGACTAGCGGGGGACTCCTGTCCGGCGAGCAGTACTTC
CASSRTSGGLLSGEQYF
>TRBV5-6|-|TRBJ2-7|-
TGTGCCAGCAGCCGAGTCCGCGACAGAAGATCCTACGAGCAGTACTTC
CASSRVRDRRSYEQYF
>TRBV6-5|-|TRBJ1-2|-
TGTGCCAGCAGTTTGGGTGTCGGGGGGTCTCGCTATGGCTACACCTTC
CASSLGVGGSRYGYTF
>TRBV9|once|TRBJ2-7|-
TGTGCCAGCAGCGTAGACGGAGACGAGCAGTACTTC
CASSVDGDEQYF
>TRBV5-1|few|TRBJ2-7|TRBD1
TGCGCCAGCAGCCGATCCGGGACAGGGGTGTACGAGCAGTACTTC
CASSRSGTGVYEQYF
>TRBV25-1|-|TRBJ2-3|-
TGTGCCAGCAGTGTAAGATCCAGCGGGCTCGTCACAGATACGCAGTATTTT
CASSVRSSGLVTDTQYF
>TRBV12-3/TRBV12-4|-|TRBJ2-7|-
TGTGCCACCATAAGCAGACGCTACGAGCAGTACTTC
CATISRRYEQYF
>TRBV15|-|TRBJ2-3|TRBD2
TGTGCCACCAGCGGACTAGCGGGAGGGCCGAACACAGATACGCAGTATTTT
CATSGLAGGPNTDTQYF
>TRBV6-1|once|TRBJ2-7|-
TGTGCCAGCAAGACCCGGGACGGACCCTACGAGCAGTACTTC
CASKTRDGPYEQYF
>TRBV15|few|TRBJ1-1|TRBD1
TGTGCCACCAGTACAGGGGGGGTGAAAGGCACTGAAGCTTTCTTT
CATSTGGVKGTEAFF
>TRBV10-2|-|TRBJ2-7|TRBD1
TGCGCCAGCACCGAAAGACAGGGATCCGAGCAGTACTTC
CASTERQGSEQYF
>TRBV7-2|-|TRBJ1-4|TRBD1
TGTGCCAGCAGCGTCTCGACAGGGAATGAACTGTTTTTT
CASSVSTGNELFF
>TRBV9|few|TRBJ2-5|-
TGTGCCAGCAGCGTATCAACCCAAGAGACCCAGTACTTC
CASSVSTQETQYF
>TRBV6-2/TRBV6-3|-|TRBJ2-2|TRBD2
TGTGCCAGCAGTTACAGTCCGTCCCTAGCGGGAACCACCGGGGAGCTGTTTTTT
CASSYSPSLAGTTGELFF
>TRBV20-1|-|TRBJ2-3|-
TGCAGTGCTCGCGAGGGGCGGGATACGCAGTATTTT
CSAREGRDTQYF
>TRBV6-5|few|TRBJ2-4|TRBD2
TGTGCCAGCACTTTTAGCGGGAGTACCCAAAACATTCAGTACTTC
CASTFSGSTQNIQYF
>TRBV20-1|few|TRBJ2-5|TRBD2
TGCAGTGTTCTAGGACTAGCGGTAGACACCCAGTACTTC
CSVLGLAVDTQYF
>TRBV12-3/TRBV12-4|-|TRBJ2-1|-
TGTGCCAGCACCTCCCTAGCTGAGCAGTTCTTC
CASTSLAEQFF
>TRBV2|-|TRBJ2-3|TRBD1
TGTGCCAGCAGGGTTAGGACAGGAACGCCCGGGTATTTT
CASRVRTGTPGYF
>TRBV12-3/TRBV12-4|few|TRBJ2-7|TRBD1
TGTGCCAGCAGCTCCATGGGACAGGGAAATGACGAGCAGTACTTC
CASSSMGQGNDEQYF
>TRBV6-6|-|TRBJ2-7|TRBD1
TGTGCCAGCAGGCAACAGGGGGCCTACGAGCAGTACTTC
CASRQQGAYEQYF